This T cell receptor beta chain was sequenced during a study of blood T cell repertoires in COVID-19. TCRdb's table, derived via immunoSEQ multiplex PCR, lists solely in-frame clones and lacks some. Of about 140,000 clones in the sample, under 90% are singletons; the top ten hold 1.5% to 2%. This clone appeared once. This clonotype was obtained from a woman aged 18-29 years who had been exposed to COVID-19. The sequencing input was PBMCs or T cells enriched from blood (not recorded which).

CDR3 in amino acids: CASSQVAGGFQETQYF. The CDR3 DNA follows: TGTGCCAGCAGCCAAGTAGCGGGAGGGTTCCAAGAGACCCAGTACTTC. This chain connects TRBV4-2 to TRBJ2-5; 11 bases align to TRBD2. The CDR3 totals 16 residues. Germline assignment: CDR1 LGHNA and CDR2 YNFKEQ. After removal of 1 base from V and 1 base from J, the junction contained 2 bases not matched to a gene.